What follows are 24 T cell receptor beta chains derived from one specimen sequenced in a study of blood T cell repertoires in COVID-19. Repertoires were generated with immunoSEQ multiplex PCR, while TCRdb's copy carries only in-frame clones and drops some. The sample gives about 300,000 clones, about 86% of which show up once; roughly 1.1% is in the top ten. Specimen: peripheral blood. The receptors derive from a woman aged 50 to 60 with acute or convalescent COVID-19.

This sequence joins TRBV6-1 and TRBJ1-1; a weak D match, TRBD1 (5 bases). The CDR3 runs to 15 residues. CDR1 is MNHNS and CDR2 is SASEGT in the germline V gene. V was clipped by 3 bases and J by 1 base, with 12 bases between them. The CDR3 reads CASSDRGLWNTEAFF. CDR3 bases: TGTGCCAGCAGTGACCGGGGACTGTGGAACACTGAAGCTTTCTTT.

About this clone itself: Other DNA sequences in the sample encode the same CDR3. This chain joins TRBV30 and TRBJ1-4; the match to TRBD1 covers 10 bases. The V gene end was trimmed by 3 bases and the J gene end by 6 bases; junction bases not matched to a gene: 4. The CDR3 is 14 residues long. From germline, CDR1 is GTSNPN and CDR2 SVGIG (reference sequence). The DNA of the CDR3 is TGTGCCTGGAGCACCGGGACAGGGGATGAAAAACTGTTTTTT. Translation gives CAWSTGTGDEKLFF. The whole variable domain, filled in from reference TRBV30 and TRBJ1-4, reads SQTIHQWPATLVQPVGSPLSLECTVEGTSNPNLYWYRQAAGRGLQLLFYSVGIGQISSEVPQNLSASRPQDRQFILSSKKLLLSDSGFYLCAWSTGTGDEKLFFGSGTQLSVL.

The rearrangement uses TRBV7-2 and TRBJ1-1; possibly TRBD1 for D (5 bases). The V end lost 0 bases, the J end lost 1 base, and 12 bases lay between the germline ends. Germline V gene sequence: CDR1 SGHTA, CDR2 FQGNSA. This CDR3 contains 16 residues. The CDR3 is CASSLAGQVPNTEAFF. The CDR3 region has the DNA TGTGCCAGCAGCTTAGCGGGGCAGGTACCGAACACTGAAGCTTTCTTT. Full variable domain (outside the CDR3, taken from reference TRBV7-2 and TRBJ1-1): GAGVSQSPSNKVTEKGKDVELRCDPISGHTALYWYRQSLGQGLEFLIYFQGNSAPDKSGLPSDRFSAERTGGSVSTLTIQRTQQEDSAVYLCASSLAGQVPNTEAFFGQGTRLTVV.

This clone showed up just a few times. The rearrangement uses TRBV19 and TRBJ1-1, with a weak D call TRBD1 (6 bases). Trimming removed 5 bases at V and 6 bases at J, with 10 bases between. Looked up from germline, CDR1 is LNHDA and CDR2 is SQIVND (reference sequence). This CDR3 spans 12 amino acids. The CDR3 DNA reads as TGTGCCAGTAGTCCACAGGGCCCTGAAGCTTTCTTT. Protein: CASSPQGPEAFF.

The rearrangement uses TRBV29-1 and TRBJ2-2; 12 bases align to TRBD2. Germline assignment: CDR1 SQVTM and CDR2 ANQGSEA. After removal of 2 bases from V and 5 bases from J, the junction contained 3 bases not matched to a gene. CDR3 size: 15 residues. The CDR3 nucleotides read TGCAGCGTTGAAAGTCTAGCGGGAGGGACCGGGGAGCTGTTTTTT. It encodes CSVESLAGGTGELFF.

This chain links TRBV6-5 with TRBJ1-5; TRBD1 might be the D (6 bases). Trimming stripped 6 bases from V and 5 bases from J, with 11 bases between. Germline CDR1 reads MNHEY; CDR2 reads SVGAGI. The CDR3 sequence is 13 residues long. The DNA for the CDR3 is TGTGCCAGCAGGTTGGACAGTTATCAGCCCCAGCATTTT. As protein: CASRLDSYQPQHF.

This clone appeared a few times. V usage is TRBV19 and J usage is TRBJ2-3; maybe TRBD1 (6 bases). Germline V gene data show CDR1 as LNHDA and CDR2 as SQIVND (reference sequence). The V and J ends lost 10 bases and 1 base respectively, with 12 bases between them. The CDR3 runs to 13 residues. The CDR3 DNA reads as TGTGCCACCGACAGGTTCGGCACAGATACGCAGTATTTT. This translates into CATDRFGTDTQYF.

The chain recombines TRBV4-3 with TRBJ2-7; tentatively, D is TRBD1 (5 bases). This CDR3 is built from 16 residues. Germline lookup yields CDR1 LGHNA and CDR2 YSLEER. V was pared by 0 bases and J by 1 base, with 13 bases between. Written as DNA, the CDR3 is TGCGCCAGCAGCCAAGATCGCAAGGGGTTTTCCTACGAGCAGTACTTC. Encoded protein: CASSQDRKGFSYEQYF.

CDR3 sequence (DNA): TGTGCCATCATTGGGACAGAGGTAGATGGCTACACCTTC. Translating it yields CAIIGTEVDGYTF. This chain connects TRBV10-3 to TRBJ1-2; TRBD1 matches at 7 bases. The V gene's germline CDR1 is ENHRY and CDR2 SYGVKD. The V gene end was trimmed by 7 bases and the J gene end by 6 bases; junction bases not matched to a gene: 8. The CDR3 extends over 13 amino acids.

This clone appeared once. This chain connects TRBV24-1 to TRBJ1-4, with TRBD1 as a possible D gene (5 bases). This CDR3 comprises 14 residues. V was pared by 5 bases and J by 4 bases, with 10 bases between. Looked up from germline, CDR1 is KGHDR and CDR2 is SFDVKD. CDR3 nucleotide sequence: TGTGCCACCAGTGCGACAGCCCTTAATGAAAAACTGTTTTTT. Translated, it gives CATSATALNEKLFF.

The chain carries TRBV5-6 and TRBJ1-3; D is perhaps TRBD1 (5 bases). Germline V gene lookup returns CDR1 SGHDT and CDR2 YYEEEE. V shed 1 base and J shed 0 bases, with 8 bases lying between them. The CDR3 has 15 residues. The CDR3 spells CASSLTGSSGNTIYF. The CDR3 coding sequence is TGTGCCAGCAGCTTGACAGGAAGCTCTGGAAACACCATATATTTT.

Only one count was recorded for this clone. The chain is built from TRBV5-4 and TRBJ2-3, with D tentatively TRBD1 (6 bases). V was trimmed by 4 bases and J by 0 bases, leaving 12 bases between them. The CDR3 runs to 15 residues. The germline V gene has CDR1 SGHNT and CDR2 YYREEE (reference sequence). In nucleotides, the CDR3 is TGTGCCAGCAGCACTACAGGGTCTAGCACAGATACGCAGTATTTT. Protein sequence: CASSTTGSSTDTQYF.

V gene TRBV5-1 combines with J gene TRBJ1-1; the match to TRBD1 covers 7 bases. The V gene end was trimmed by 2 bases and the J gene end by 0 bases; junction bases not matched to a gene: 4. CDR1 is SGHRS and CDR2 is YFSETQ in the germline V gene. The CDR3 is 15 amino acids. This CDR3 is CASSFGTAVNTEAFF. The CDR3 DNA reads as TGCGCCAGCAGCTTTGGGACAGCCGTGAACACTGAAGCTTTCTTT.

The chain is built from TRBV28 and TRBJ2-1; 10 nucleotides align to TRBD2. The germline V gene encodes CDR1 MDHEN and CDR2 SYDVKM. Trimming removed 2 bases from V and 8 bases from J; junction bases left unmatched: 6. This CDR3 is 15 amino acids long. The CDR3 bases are TGTGCCAGCAGTTTACAGCGGGGGGGCATAGATGAGCAGTTCTTC. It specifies CASSLQRGGIDEQFF.

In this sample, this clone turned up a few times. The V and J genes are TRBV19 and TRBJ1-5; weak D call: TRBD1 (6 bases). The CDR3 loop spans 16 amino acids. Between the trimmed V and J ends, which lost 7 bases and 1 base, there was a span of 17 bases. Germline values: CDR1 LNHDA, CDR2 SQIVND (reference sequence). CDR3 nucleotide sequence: TGTGCCAGTACGCTGGGGGCGGTTGAGAGCAATCAGCCCCAGCATTTT. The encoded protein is CASTLGAVESNQPQHF.

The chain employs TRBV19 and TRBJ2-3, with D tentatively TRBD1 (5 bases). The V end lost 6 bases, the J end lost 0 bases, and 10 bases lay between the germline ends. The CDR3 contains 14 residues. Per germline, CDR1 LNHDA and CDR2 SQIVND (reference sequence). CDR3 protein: CASRGRGSTDTQYF. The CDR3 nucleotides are TGTGCCAGTAGGGGAAGGGGTAGCACAGATACGCAGTATTTT. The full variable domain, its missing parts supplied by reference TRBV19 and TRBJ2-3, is DGGITQSPKYLFRKEGQNVTLSCEQNLNHDAMYWYRQDPGQGLRLIYYSQIVNDFQKGDIAEGYSVSREKKESFPLTVTSAQKNPTAFYLCASRGRGSTDTQYFGPGTRLTVL.

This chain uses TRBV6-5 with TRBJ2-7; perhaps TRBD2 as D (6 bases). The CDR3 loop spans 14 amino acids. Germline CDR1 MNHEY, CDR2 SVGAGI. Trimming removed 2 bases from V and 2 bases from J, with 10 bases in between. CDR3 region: CASSYRGGAYEQYF. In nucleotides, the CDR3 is TGTGCCAGCAGTTACCGAGGCGGGGCCTACGAGCAGTACTTC.

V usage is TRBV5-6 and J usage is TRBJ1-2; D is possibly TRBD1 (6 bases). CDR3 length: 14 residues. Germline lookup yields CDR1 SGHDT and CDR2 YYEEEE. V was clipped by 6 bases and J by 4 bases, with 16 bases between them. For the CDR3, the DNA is TGTGCCAGCACTATACCCCAAGGGGGCTATGGCTACACCTTC. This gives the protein CASTIPQGGYGYTF.

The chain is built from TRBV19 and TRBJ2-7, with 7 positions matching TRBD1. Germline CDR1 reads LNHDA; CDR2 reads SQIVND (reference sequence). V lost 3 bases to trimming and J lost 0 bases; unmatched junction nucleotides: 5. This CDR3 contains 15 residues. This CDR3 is CASSMVRGSSYEQYF. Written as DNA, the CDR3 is TGTGCCAGTAGTATGGTCAGGGGGTCCTCCTACGAGCAGTACTTC.

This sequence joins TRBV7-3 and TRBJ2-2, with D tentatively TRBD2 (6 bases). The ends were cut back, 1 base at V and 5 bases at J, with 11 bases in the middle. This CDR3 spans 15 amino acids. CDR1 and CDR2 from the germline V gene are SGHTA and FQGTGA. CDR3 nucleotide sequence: TGTGCCAGCAGCTTAAAGGCGGGATCAACCGGGGAGCTGTTTTTT. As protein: CASSLKAGSTGELFF. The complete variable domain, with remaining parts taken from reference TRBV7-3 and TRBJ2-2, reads GAGVSQTPSNKVTEKGKYVELRCDPISGHTALYWYRQSLGQGPEFLIYFQGTGAADDSGLPNDRFFAVRPEGSVSTLKIQRTERGDSAVYLCASSLKAGSTGELFFGEGSRLTVL.

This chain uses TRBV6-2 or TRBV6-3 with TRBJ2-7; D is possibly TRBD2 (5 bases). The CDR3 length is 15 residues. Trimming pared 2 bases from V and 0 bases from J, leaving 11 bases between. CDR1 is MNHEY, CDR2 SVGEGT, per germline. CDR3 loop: CASSYLDGDSYEQYV. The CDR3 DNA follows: TGTGCCAGCAGTTACCTCGACGGGGACTCCTACGAGCAGTACGTC.

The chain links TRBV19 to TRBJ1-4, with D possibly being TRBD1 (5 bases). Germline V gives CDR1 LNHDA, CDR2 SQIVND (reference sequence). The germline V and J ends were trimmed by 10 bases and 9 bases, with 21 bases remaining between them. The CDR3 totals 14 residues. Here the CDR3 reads CATQDRDSNKKLFF. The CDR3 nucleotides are TGTGCCACTCAAGATAGGGACTCCAACAAAAAACTGTTTTTT.

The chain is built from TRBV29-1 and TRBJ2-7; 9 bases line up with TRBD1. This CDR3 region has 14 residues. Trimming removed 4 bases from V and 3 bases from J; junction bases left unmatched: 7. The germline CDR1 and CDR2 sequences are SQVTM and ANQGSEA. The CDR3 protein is CSVVKGQGIYEQYF. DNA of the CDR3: TGCAGCGTTGTTAAGGGACAGGGAATCTACGAGCAGTACTTC.

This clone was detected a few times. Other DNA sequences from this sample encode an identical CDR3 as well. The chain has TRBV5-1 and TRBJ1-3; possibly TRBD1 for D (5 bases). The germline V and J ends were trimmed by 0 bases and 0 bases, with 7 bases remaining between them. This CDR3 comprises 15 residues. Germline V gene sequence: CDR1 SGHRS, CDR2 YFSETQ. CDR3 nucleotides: TGCGCCAGCAGCTTGGGAGACAGCTCTGGAAACACCATATATTTT. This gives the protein CASSLGDSSGNTIYF.